Listed here are 17 T cell receptor beta chains from one sample, sequenced in a study of cytomegalovirus exposure and HLA in healthy donors. With 60 Vbeta and 13 Jbeta primers, the PCR was carried out. The table came from immunoSEQ multiplex PCR; TCRdb's copy has only in-frame clones and leaves some out. This table has under 200,000 clones, 78% appearing once. Sequenced material: PBMCs. The receptors derive from a woman aged 25 to 45 in good health and CMV-seropositive.

The CDR3 reads CAVGREGYEQFF. The CDR3 DNA reads TGCGCTGTAGGGCGGGAGGGCTATGAGCAGTTCTTC. The V and J genes are TRBV5-1 and TRBJ2-1; 9 positions match TRBD2. This CDR3 has 12 amino acids. Germline-derived CDR1 and CDR2 are SGHRS and YFSETQ.

The V call is TRBV7-2, the J call TRBJ1-6; 8 nucleotides align to TRBD1. The germline gives CDR1 SGHTA, CDR2 FQGNSA. There are 15 residues in the CDR3. The V and J ends lost 1 base and 12 bases, in that order; junction bases with no gene match: 8. The CDR3 nucleotides read TGTGCCAGCAGCTTAGGTCGGACAGGGAGAGTACCCCTCCACTTT. Protein sequence: CASSLGRTGRVPLHF. Full variable domain (outside the CDR3, taken from reference TRBV7-2 and TRBJ1-6): GAGVSQSPSNKVTEKGKDVELRCDPISGHTALYWYRQSLGQGLEFLIYFQGNSAPDKSGLPSDRFSAERTGGSVSTLTIQRTQQEDSAVYLCASSLGRTGRVPLHFGNGTRLTVT.

This clone was found once. The genes are TRBV7-8 and TRBJ2-1; weak D call: TRBD1 (6 bases). Trimming cost V 5 bases and J 0 bases, with 11 bases left between them. Germline-derived CDR1 and CDR2 are SGHVS and FQNEAQ. The CDR3 loop spans 15 amino acids. The CDR3 here is CASSVTGSSYNEQFF. The CDR3 DNA reads TGTGCCAGCAGCGTAACAGGGAGCTCCTACAATGAGCAGTTCTTC. The whole variable domain, filled in from reference TRBV7-8 and TRBJ2-1, reads GAGVSQSPRYKVAKRGQDVALRCDPISGHVSLFWYQQALGQGPEFLTYFQNEAQLDKSGLPSDRFFAERPEGSVSTLKIQRTQQEDSAVYLCASSVTGSSYNEQFFGPGTRLTVL.

The rearrangement links TRBV28 to TRBJ2-3, with 7 nucleotides matching TRBD2. This CDR3 spans 14 amino acids. V was pared by 6 bases and J by 2 bases, with 5 bases of the junction left unmatched. The germline V gene has CDR1 MDHEN and CDR2 SYDVKM. This chain's CDR3 is CASRIAGLTDTQYF. CDR3 in DNA: TGTGCCAGCAGAATAGCGGGCCTCACAGATACGCAGTATTTT.

The rearrangement links TRBV7-2 to TRBJ2-3; D is ambiguous. The length of the CDR3 is 14 residues. Trimming stripped 5 bases from V and 6 bases from J, with 15 bases between. The germline V gene has CDR1 SGHTA and CDR2 FQGNSA. CDR3 in DNA: TGTGCCAGCAGCCCAATGGGTTTCGGGGATACGCAGTATTTT. Amino acids: CASSPMGFGDTQYF.

The chain carries TRBV30 and TRBJ1-4; TRBD1 matches 7 bases. The CDR3 runs to 16 residues. Germline loops: CDR1 GTSNPN, CDR2 SVGIG (reference sequence). Trimming cost V 4 bases and J 7 bases; bases outside gene matches: 15. The CDR3, as DNA: TGTGCCTGGATTTTTGGGGAGAGGGGGCCTTGTGAAAAACTGTTTTTT. This gives the protein CAWIFGERGPCEKLFF.

The J gene is TRBJ2-7, the V gene TRBV6-1; D is ambiguous. V lost 3 bases and J 0 bases, leaving 6 bases between the germline ends. Germline lookup yields CDR1 MNHNS and CDR2 SASEGT. CDR3 size: 13 residues. The CDR3 DNA reads as TGTGCCAGCAGTGAGGCCAGCTCCTACGAGCAGTACTTC. Amino acids: CASSEASSYEQYF.

The rearrangement uses TRBV28 and TRBJ1-1; a possible D gene is TRBD1 (5 bases). V lost 5 bases, J lost 3 bases, and 13 bases lay in between. The CDR3 spans 14 residues. Germline CDR1 reads MDHEN; CDR2 reads SYDVKM. CDR3 coding DNA: TGTGCCAGCAGTCCGACAGCTTCCTACACTGAAGCTTTCTTT. This sequence encodes CASSPTASYTEAFF.

V and J are TRBV28 and TRBJ1-1; perhaps TRBD1 as D (5 bases). The CDR3 runs to 12 residues. Germline values: CDR1 MDHEN, CDR2 SYDVKM. V was clipped by 8 bases and J by 7 bases, with 14 bases between them. The CDR3 loop is CASYGRRGEAFF. In nucleotides, the CDR3 is TGTGCCAGCTATGGACGAAGGGGTGAAGCTTTCTTT. The full variable domain, in which reference TRBV28 and TRBJ1-1 provide the parts outside the CDR3, is DVKVTQSSRYLVKRTGEKVFLECVQDMDHENMFWYRQDPGLGLRLIYFSYDVKMKEKGDIPEGYSVSREKKERFSLILESASTNQTSMYLCASYGRRGEAFFGQGTRLTVV.

The sample holds one count of this clone. The chain has TRBV27 and TRBJ2-1; D may be TRBD2 (6 bases). The CDR3 is 14 amino acids. Germline CDR1 and CDR2: MNHEY and SMNVEV (reference sequence). Trimming left V 5 bases short and J 5 bases short, with 13 bases between. As DNA, the CDR3 is TGTGCCAGCAGTCCCCGACCGGGGGACAATGAGCAGTTCTTC. It specifies CASSPRPGDNEQFF.

The chain recombines TRBV4-2 with TRBJ1-3, with TRBD1 matching over 7 bases. The CDR3 has 15 amino acids. V dropped 3 bases and J dropped 2; count of bases not matched to a gene: 4. Looked up from germline, CDR1 is LGHNA and CDR2 is YNFKEQ. The CDR3 bases are TGTGCCAGCAGCCAGTTAGACAGGGCTGGAAACACCATATATTTT. It specifies CASSQLDRAGNTIYF.

This chain uses TRBV10-3 with TRBJ1-1; maybe TRBD1 (6 bases). The V gene lost 2 bases and the J gene lost 3 bases, with 13 bases spanning the gap. The germline gives CDR1 ENHRY, CDR2 SYGVKD. The CDR3 is 15 residues long. CDR3 loop: CAISEPGAPHTEAFF. The CDR3 region has the DNA TGTGCCATCAGTGAGCCAGGGGCCCCTCACACTGAAGCTTTCTTT.

This chain links TRBV5-1 with TRBJ2-7; D perhaps matches TRBD1 (6 bases). The CDR3 is 14 residues long. V lost 5 bases to trimming and J lost 7 bases, with 19 bases between them. The germline CDR1 and CDR2 sequences are SGHRS and YFSETQ. This CDR3 is CASSKAGDLGEQYF. CDR3 coding DNA: TGCGCCAGCAGTAAGGCAGGGGATCTGGGTGAGCAGTACTTC.

This sequence joins TRBV2 and TRBJ2-7, with TRBD2 identical over 12 bases. The CDR3 is made up of 16 amino acids. The germline gives CDR1 SNHLY, CDR2 FYNNEI. The V gene end was trimmed by 1 base and the J gene end by 6 bases; junction bases not matched to a gene: 7. This chain's CDR3 is CASSEGMGLAGFEQYF. CDR3 DNA: TGTGCCAGCAGTGAAGGGATGGGACTAGCGGGCTTCGAGCAGTACTTC.

The chain carries TRBV28 and TRBJ1-4; 9 nucleotides agree with TRBD1. The CDR3 loop spans 14 amino acids. The V and J ends lost 3 bases and 10 bases, in that order; junction bases with no gene match: 6. The germline CDR1 and CDR2 sequences are MDHEN and SYDVKM. DNA of the CDR3: TGTGCCAGCAGTTTCGCAGGGGACAGGGTAAAACTGTTTTTT. The encoded protein is CASSFAGDRVKLFF.

The V gene is TRBV10-3, the J gene TRBJ1-1; 7 bases fit TRBD1. The CDR3 length is 14 residues. Germline V gene lookup returns CDR1 ENHRY and CDR2 SYGVKD. V dropped 3 bases and J dropped 6; count of bases not matched to a gene: 7. The CDR3, as DNA: TGTGCCATCAGTGATGACAGGGAAGGGCCTGAAGCTTTCTTT. It codes for CAISDDREGPEAFF.

This chain joins TRBV28 and TRBJ2-1; the match to TRBD2 covers 7 bases. The CDR3 length is 15 residues. The V gene end was trimmed by 5 bases and the J gene end by 9 bases; junction bases not matched to a gene: 13. CDR1 and CDR2 (germline): MDHEN, SYDVKM. The CDR3 DNA is TGTGCCAGCAGTGGGACGGGAGGAAGTATAACTGAGCAGTTCTTC. Translating gives CASSGTGGSITEQFF.